The rows below give T cell receptor beta chains drawn from one sample of a study of PD-1 blockade in classical Hodgkin lymphoma. TCRdb's table, derived via immunoSEQ multiplex PCR, lists solely in-frame clones and lacks some. The sample lists about 23,000 clones, approximately 90% occurring once. This sample comprised peripheral blood mononuclear cells (PBMCs), obtained before the fourth cycle of nivolumab. Source of these receptors: a human donor with classical Hodgkin lymphoma. Both conserved end residues are part of each CDR3. The order of the fields is V gene, J gene, CDR3 protein.

TRBV4-1	TRBJ1-2	CASSQVDLGFDRGLGYTF
TRBV19	TRBJ1-1	CASSPRYAEAFF
TRBV6-1	TRBJ1-4	CASSAQENEKLFF
TRBV18	TRBJ1-4	CASSPRDRSLGGEKLFF
TRBV7-8	TRBJ2-5	CASSQTDRPYPQYF
TRBV27	TRBJ1-2	CASSLYGGGGGYTF
TRBV19	TRBJ1-2	CASHREDYGYTF
TRBV7-9	TRBJ1-3	CASSSTGEGNTIYF
TRBV2	TRBJ2-7	CASRPSYEQYF
TRBV6-1	TRBJ1-3	CASREPLIRDSGLTYSGNTIYF
TRBV6-6	TRBJ1-4	CASSYGYTTNEKLFF
TRBV6-6	TRBJ1-1	CASSLTVNTEAFF
TRBV6-5	TRBJ1-5	CASRLTSGSNQPQHF
TRBV18	TRBJ1-1	CASSLPEGAPSF
TRBV7-8	TRBJ2-1	CASSLKGNLLRRPPFF
TRBV6-5	TRBJ2-7	CASRTGGKYEQYF
TRBV2	TRBJ2-1	CATYLLKYNEQFF
TRBV2	TRBJ1-4	CASSEGSWWLFF
TRBV10-3	TRBJ2-3	CAISGGRGNPTDTQYF
TRBV27	TRBJ2-3	CASSLTLAGSTDTQYF
TRBV5-6	TRBJ2-6	CASSWRGQGQGRANVLTF
TRBV4-1	TRBJ2-7	CASSQVIQGAYEQYF
TRBV11-2	TRBJ1-1	CASSFAGTENTEAFF
TRBV30	TRBJ2-2	CAWTSGLAGAVGELFF
TRBV5-1	TRBJ1-3	CASSLGQSSGNTIYF
TRBV6-5	TRBJ2-5	CASSPRGRRETQYF
TRBV13	TRBJ2-7	CASSGDSQYEQYF
TRBV13	TRBJ1-2	CASSLSRTGNYGYTF